This is a list of T cell receptor beta chains from one sample in a study of post-analysis software for immune sequencing data. Via MiXCR, TCRdb re-called the PCR reads, giving one row per CDR3 protein. Of 650,000 to 850,000 distinct CDR3 sequences detected, about 45% appear once; the ten largest clones hold 4% to 5%. Specimen: blood. Receptor source: a girl under 18 with multiple sclerosis. Both conserved end residues are part of each CDR3. The D gene is left open where the match is weak. The listing skips clone size in some rows; elsewhere it reads once, few, many or a size class.

j_call clone_size d_call v_call cdr3_aa cdr3_nt
TRBJ2-7 . TRBD2 TRBV24-1 CATSDPSGSAPYEQYF TGTGCCACCAGTGACCCCAGCGGGAGTGCCCCCTACGAGCAGTACTTC
TRBJ2-1 many TRBD2 TRBV7-3 CASSLTGGVGGSSYNEQFF TGTGCCAGCAGCTTAACCGGGGGGGTCGGCGGAAGCTCCTACAATGAGCAGTTCTTC
TRBJ2-3 . . TRBV7-2 CASSSPPTDTQYF TGTGCCAGCAGCTCCCCTCCGACAGATACGCAGTATTTT
TRBJ1-2 . . TRBV27 CASSLLTSNYGYTF TGTGCCAGCAGTTTATTAACTTCTAACTATGGCTACACCTTC
TRBJ1-4 . . TRBV15 CATRGEKLFF TGTGCCACCAGAGGTGAAAAACTGTTTTTT
TRBJ1-5 . TRBD1 TRBV5-1 CASSPTGDQPQHF TGCGCCAGCAGCCCGACAGGGGATCAGCCCCAGCATTTT
TRBJ2-5 few . TRBV7-6 CASSLALVLGGMETQYF TGTGCCAGCAGCTTAGCCCTAGTATTAGGGGGAATGGAGACCCAGTACTTC
TRBJ2-3 . . TRBV12-3/TRBV12-4 CASSFGSGLLTDTQYF TGTGCCAGCAGTTTTGGGTCGGGACTTCTCACAGATACGCAGTATTTT
TRBJ1-6 few . TRBV20-1 CSAEAGVIPYNSPLHF TGCAGTGCTGAGGCAGGGGTGATCCCCTATAATTCACCCCTCCACTTT
TRBJ2-3 . TRBD2 TRBV3-1 CASSPTIAGGTDTQYF TGTGCCAGCAGCCCAACGATAGCGGGAGGGACAGATACGCAGTATTTT
TRBJ1-1 . TRBD1 TRBV5-1 CASSSGQIGNTEAFF TGCGCCAGCAGCTCGGGACAGATAGGGAACACTGAAGCTTTCTTT
TRBJ1-1 . . TRBV20-1 CSAIKGGALNTEAFF TGCAGTGCCATAAAAGGGGGGGCGTTGAACACTGAAGCTTTCTTT
TRBJ1-4 . TRBD1 TRBV6-2/TRBV6-3 CASSWGADTGTAFF TGTGCCAGCAGTTGGGGGGCAGACACCGGGACAGCGTTTTTT
TRBJ1-6 few TRBD1 TRBV6-1 CASKQGALYGNSPLHF TGTGCCAGCAAACAGGGGGCTCTATATGGAAATTCACCCCTCCACTTT
TRBJ2-7 many TRBD1 TRBV14 CASSPGDRVAYEQYF TGTGCCAGCAGCCCCGGGGACAGGGTGGCCTACGAGCAGTACTTC
TRBJ2-7 . . TRBV27 CASSFVPLVSSYEQYF TGTGCCAGCAGTTTCGTGCCACTCGTCAGCTCCTACGAGCAGTACTTC
TRBJ2-1 . TRBD2 TRBV7-2 CASRPRTSGRGDEQFF TGTGCCAGCAGACCTAGGACTAGCGGGAGGGGAGATGAGCAGTTCTTC
TRBJ2-7 . TRBD2 TRBV28 CASSQAGELYEQYF TGTGCCAGCAGTCAAGCGGGAGAACTCTACGAGCAGTACTTC
TRBJ1-2 few . TRBV29-1 CSVRDADYGYTF TGCAGCGTGCGGGACGCAGACTATGGCTACACCTTC
TRBJ2-7 . . TRBV28 CASSRGPISEQYF TGTGCCAGCAGCCGGGGACCTATCTCCGAGCAGTACTTC
TRBJ2-5 . . TRBV20-1 CSARSFRQETQYF TGCAGTGCTAGGTCGTTCAGGCAAGAGACCCAGTACTTC
TRBJ1-4 . . TRBV6-6 CASSSPGEKLFF TGTGCCAGCAGTTCCCCGGGTGAAAAACTGTTTTTT
TRBJ2-5 . . TRBV7-2 CASSLAPPGRGETQYF TGTGCCAGCAGCTTAGCCCCTCCAGGGCGGGGAGAGACCCAGTACTTC
TRBJ1-2 . . TRBV12-3/TRBV12-4 CASSFDRLYGYTF TGTGCCAGCAGTTTTGACAGGCTTTATGGCTACACCTTC
TRBJ1-4 . . TRBV20-1 CSARGGGGEGEKLFF TGCAGTGCTAGGGGAGGCGGGGGGGAAGGTGAAAAACTGTTTTTT
TRBJ2-1 . TRBD2 TRBV7-3 CASTPSGSREQFF TGTGCCAGCACTCCTAGCGGCAGCAGGGAGCAGTTCTTC
TRBJ1-6 . . TRBV9 CASSPGQRSPLHF TGTGCCAGCAGCCCCGGACAGCGATCACCCCTCCACTTT
TRBJ1-2 . TRBD1 TRBV6-2/TRBV6-3 CASSGQGRRINYGYTF TGTGCCAGCAGTGGACAGGGCCGTCGAATTAACTATGGCTACACCTTC
TRBJ1-2 few . TRBV28 CASRFTGTVYGYTF TGTGCCAGCAGATTCACCGGGACGGTCTATGGCTACACCTTC
TRBJ2-1 few TRBD2 TRBV12-5 CASGLSRGRLAGDEDNEQFF TGTGCTAGTGGTTTGTCGCGTGGAAGACTAGCGGGGGACGAAGACAATGAGCAGTTCTTC
TRBJ2-5 . . TRBV7-2 CASTLQQETQYF TGTGCCAGCACGTTACAACAAGAGACCCAGTACTTC
TRBJ2-7 . . TRBV7-9 CASSPPRGADYEQYF TGTGCCAGCAGCCCCCCCCGAGGAGCAGACTACGAGCAGTACTTC
TRBJ2-3 . TRBD2 TRBV12-3/TRBV12-4 CASSPFSGATSPDTQYF TGTGCCAGCAGCCCTTTCTCTGGGGCGACTAGCCCAGATACGCAGTATTTT
TRBJ2-7 few . TRBV5-4 CASSDQPGVEQYF TGTGCCAGCAGCGACCAGCCGGGGGTTGAGCAGTACTTC
TRBJ2-1 . . TRBV7-2 CASAIGAGYNEQFF TGTGCCAGCGCCATAGGGGCAGGGTACAATGAGCAGTTCTTC
TRBJ2-1 few TRBD2 TRBV15 CATSRPSGRAGNEQFF TGTGCCACCAGCAGACCAAGCGGGAGGGCCGGGAATGAGCAGTTCTTC
TRBJ2-3 few . TRBV25-1 CASRGSDTQYF TGTGCCAGTAGGGGCTCAGATACGCAGTATTTT
TRBJ2-3 . . TRBV11-3 CAGSSRRRARGVDTQYF TGTGCCGGCAGCTCCCGGCGGCGGGCGCGAGGGGTAGATACGCAGTATTTT
TRBJ2-7 . . TRBV6-1 CASSVEVGSYEQYF TGTGCCAGCAGTGTGGAAGTGGGCTCCTACGAGCAGTACTTC
TRBJ1-2 . . TRBV20-1 CSARDAGAAAYGYTF TGCAGTGCTAGAGATGCGGGGGCGGCCGCGTATGGCTACACCTTC
TRBJ1-1 . TRBD1 TRBV5-1 CASSLGQDTEAFF TGCGCCAGCAGCTTAGGACAGGACACTGAAGCTTTCTTT
TRBJ1-1 once . TRBV18 CASSDSGRSEAFF TGTGCCAGCTCAGACTCGGGAAGATCTGAAGCTTTCTTT